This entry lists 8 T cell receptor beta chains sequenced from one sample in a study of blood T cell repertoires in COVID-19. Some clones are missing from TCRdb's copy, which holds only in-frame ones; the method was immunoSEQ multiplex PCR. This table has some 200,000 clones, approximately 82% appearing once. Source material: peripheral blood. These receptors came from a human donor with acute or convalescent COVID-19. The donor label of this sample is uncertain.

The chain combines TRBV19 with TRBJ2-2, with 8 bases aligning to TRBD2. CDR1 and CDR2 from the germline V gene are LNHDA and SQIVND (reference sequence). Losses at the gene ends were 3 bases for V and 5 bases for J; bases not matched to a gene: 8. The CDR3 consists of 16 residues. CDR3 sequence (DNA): TGTGCCAGTAGTATCCAGAGCGGGAGTAGGACCGGGGAGCTGTTTTTT. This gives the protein CASSIQSGSRTGELFF.

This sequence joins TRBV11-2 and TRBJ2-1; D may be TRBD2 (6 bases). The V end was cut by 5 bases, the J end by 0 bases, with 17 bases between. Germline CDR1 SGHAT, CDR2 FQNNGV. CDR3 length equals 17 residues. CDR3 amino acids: CASSRPGLSSSYNEQFF. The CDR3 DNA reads TGTGCCAGCAGCCGACCGGGACTTAGCAGCTCCTACAATGAGCAGTTCTTC.

CDR3 sequence: CASSPGLETLGETQYF. In nucleotides, the CDR3 is TGTGCCAGCAGCCCAGGGCTTGAGACTCTCGGGGAGACCCAGTACTTC. The rearrangement links TRBV2 to TRBJ2-5; tentatively, D is TRBD1 (5 bases). The CDR3 consists of 16 residues. Trimming removed 6 bases at V and 5 bases at J, with 22 bases between. Germline values: CDR1 SNHLY, CDR2 FYNNEI.

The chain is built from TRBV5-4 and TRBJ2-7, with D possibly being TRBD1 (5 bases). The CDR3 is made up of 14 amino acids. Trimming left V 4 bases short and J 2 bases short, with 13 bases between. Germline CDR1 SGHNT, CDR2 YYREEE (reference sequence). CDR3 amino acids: CASSPQDRPYEQYF. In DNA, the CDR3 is TGTGCCAGCAGCCCACAGGATAGACCCTACGAGCAGTACTTC.

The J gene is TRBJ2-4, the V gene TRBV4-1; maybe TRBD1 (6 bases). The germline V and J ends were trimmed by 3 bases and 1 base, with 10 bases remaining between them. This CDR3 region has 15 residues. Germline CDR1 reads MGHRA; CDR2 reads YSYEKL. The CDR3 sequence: CASSQRTEAKNIQYF. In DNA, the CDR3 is TGCGCCAGCAGCCAGCGGACAGAGGCCAAAAACATTCAGTACTTC.

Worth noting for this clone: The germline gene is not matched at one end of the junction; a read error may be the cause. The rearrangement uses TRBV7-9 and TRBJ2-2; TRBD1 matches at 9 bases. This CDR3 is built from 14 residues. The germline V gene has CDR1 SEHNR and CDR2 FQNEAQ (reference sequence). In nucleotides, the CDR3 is TGTGCCAGCAGTCGGGACAGGGCCACCCGGGAGCTGTTTTTT. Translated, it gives CASSRDRATRELFF.

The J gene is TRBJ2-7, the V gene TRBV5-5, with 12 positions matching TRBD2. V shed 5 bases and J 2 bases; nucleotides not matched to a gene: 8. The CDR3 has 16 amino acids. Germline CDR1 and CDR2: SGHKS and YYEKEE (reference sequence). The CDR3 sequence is CASRQQLAGGTYEQYF. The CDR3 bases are TGTGCCAGCAGACAACAGCTAGCGGGAGGGACCTACGAGCAGTACTTC. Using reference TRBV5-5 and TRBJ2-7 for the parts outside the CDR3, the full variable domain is DAGVTQSPTHLIKTRGQQVTLRCSPISGHKSVSWYQQVLGQGPQFIFQYYEKEERGRGNFPDRFSARQFPNYSSELNVNALLLGDSALYLCASRQQLAGGTYEQYFGPGTRLTVT.

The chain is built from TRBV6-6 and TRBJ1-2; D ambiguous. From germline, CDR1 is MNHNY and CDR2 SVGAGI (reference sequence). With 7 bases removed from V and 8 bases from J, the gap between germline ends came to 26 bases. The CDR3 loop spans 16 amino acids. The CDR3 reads CASTLLGGAAASGYTF. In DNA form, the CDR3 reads TGTGCCAGCACTTTACTCGGCGGAGCAGCAGCCTCAGGCTACACCTTC.